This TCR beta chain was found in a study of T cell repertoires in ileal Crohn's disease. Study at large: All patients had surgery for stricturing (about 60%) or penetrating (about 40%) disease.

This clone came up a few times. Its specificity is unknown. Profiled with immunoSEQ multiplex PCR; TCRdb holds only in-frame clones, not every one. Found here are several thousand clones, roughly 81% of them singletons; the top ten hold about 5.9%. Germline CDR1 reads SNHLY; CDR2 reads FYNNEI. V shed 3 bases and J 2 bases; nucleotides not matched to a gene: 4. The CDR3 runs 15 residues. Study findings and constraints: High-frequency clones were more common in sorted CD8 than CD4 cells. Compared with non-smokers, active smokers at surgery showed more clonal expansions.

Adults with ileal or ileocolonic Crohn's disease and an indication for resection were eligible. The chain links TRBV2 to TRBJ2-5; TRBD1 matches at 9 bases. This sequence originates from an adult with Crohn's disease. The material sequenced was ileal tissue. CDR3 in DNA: TGTGCCAGCAGTGACGGGACAGGGATGCAAGAGACCCAGTACTTC. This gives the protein CASSDGTGMQETQYF.